This TCR beta chain was obtained from a study of radiotherapy plus CTLA-4 blockade in lung cancer. TCRdb's table, derived via immunoSEQ multiplex PCR, lists solely in-frame clones and lacks some. Of about 59,000 clones listed, roughly three quarters are singletons. Broader study findings: Peripheral blood showed expansion of tumor-derived TCR clones after radiotherapy and ipilimumab.

Ipilimumab-mediated CTLA-4 blockade plus focal radiation was given to patients having chemo-refractory metastatic non-small-cell lung cancer. Concerning this clone: As yet, its antigen is unknown.

The CDR3 is made up of 17 amino acids. CDR1 and CDR2 from the germline V gene are SEHNR and FQNEAQ (reference sequence). The V and J ends lost 1 base and 3 bases, in that order; junction bases with no gene match: 8. This sequence was found in a human donor with non-small cell lung cancer who had a complete response to radiotherapy plus ipilimumab. The specimen was peripheral blood, collected from a patient treated with radiotherapy plus ipilimumab. The rearrangement joins TRBV7-9 to TRBJ1-4, with 7 bases aligning to TRBD1. The DNA for the CDR3 is TGTGCCAGCAGCTTAGGACAGGGAATCTCCGCTAATGAAAAACTGTTTTTT. It translates to CASSLGQGISANEKLFF.